This T cell receptor (beta chain) was documented in a study of early T cells in non-severe SARS-CoV-2 infection. TCRdb processed the 5' RACE reads anew with MiXCR; each CDR3 protein has one entry. Here the sample spans fewer than 50,000 distinct CDR3 sequences, 5.5% to 8% being singletons. The germline V and J ends were trimmed by 7 bases and 0 bases, with 12 bases remaining between them. CDR3 length equals 14 residues. The sequencing used whole blood, collected at baseline. The chain is built from TRBV12-3 or TRBV12-4 and TRBJ1-2, with D possibly TRBD1 on 5 matching bases. The sequence came from an adult who was a healthcare worker with PCR-confirmed SARS-CoV-2 infection or an uninfected control (not recorded which). In DNA form, the CDR3 reads TGTGCCAGCAAACCGGGACTTACTAACTATGGCTACACCTTC. This sequence encodes CASKPGLTNYGYTF.